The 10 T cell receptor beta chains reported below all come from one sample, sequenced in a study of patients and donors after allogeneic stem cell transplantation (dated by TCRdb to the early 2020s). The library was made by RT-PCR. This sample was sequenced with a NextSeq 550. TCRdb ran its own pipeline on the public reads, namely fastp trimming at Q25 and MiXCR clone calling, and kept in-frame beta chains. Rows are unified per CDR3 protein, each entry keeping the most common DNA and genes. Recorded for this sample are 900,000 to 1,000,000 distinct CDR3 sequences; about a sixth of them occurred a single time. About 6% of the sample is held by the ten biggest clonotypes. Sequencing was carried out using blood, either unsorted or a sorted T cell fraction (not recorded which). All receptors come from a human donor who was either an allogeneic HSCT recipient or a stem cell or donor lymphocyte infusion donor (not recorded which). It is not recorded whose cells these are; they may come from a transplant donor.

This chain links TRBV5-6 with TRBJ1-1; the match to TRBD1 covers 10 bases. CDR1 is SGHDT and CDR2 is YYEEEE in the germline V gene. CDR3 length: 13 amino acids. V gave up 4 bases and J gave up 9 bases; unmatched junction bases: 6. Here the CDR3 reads CASSGDRGVKAFF. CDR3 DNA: TGTGCCAGCAGCGGGGACAGGGGAGTGAAAGCTTTCTTT.

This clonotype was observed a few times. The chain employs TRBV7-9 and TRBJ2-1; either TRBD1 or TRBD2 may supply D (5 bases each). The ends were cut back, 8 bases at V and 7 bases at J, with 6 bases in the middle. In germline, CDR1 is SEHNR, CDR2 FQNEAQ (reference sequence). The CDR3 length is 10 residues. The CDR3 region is CASGTNEQFF. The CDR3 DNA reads TGTGCCAGCGGGACGAATGAGCAGTTCTTC.

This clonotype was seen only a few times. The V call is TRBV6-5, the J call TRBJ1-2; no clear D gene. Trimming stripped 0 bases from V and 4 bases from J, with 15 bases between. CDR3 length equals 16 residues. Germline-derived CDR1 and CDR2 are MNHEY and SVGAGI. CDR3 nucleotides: TGTGCCAGCAGTTACTCAGTAAGGATGCTGAGCTATGGCTACACCTTC. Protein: CASSYSVRMLSYGYTF.

CDR3 in amino acids: CASSLGLAGTTQYF. CDR3 coding DNA: TGTGCCAGCAGCCTGGGACTAGCTGGAACTACCCAGTACTTC. The chain uses TRBV5-5 and TRBJ2-5; 9 positions agree with TRBD2. CDR1 is SGHKS and CDR2 is YYEKEE in the germline V gene (reference sequence). V dropped 4 bases and J dropped 8; count of bases not matched to a gene: 9. The CDR3 runs to 14 residues.

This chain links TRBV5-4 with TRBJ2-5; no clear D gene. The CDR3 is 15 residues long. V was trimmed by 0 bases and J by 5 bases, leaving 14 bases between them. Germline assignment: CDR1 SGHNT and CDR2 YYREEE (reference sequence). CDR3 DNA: TGTGCCAGCAGCTTGGGGGATCATCAAGGGGAGACCCAGTACTTC. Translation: CASSLGDHQGETQYF.

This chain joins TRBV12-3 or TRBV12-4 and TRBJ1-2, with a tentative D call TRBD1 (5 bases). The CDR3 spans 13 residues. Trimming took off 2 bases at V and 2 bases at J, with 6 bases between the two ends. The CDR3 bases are TGTGCCAGCAGTTTATACAGGAACTATGGCTACACCTTC. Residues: CASSLYRNYGYTF.

The CDR3 here is CASGPGLAGRWQFF. The CDR3 coding sequence is TGTGCCAGCGGTCCGGGACTAGCGGGGAGGTGGCAGTTCTTC. This chain links TRBV2 with TRBJ2-1, with 13 bases matching TRBD2. CDR3 length: 14 amino acids. Trimming took 8 bases from V and 12 from J; bases not matched to a gene: 10. Germline CDR1 is SNHLY and CDR2 is FYNNEI.

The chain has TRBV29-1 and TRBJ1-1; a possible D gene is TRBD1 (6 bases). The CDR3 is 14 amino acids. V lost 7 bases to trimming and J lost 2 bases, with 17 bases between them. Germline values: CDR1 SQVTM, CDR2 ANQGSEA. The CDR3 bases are TGCAGCGCCTCCGGGGGGGCGGGTAACACTGAAGCTTTCTTT. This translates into CSASGGAGNTEAFF.

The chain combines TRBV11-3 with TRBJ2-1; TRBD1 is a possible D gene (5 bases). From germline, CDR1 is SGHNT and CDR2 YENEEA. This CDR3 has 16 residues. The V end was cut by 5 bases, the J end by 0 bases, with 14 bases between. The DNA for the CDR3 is TGTGCCAGCAGCGTAAGACGGACAAACTCCTACAATGAGCAGTTCTTC. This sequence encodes CASSVRRTNSYNEQFF.

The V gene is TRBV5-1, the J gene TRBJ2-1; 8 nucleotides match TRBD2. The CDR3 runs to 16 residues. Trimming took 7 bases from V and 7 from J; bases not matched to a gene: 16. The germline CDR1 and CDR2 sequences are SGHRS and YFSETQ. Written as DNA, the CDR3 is TGCGCCAGCGCCAGCGGGAGATACTATTTGGAGAATGAGCAGTTCTTC. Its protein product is CASASGRYYLENEQFF.